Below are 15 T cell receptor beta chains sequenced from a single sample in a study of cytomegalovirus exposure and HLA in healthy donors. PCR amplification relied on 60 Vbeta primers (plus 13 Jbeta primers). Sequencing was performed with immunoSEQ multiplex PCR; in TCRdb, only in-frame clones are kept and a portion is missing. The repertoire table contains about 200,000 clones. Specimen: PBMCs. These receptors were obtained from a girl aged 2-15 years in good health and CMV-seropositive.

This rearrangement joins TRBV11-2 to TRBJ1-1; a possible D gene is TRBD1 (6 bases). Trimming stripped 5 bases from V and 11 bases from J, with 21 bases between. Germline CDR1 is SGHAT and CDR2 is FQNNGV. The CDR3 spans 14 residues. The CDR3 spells CASSGQLQGPGAFF. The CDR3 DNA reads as TGTGCCAGCAGCGGGCAGTTACAGGGCCCCGGGGCTTTCTTT.

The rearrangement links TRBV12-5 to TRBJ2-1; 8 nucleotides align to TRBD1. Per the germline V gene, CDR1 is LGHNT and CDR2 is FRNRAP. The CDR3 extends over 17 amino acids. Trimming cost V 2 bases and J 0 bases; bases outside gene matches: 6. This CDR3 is CASGLRTTGGSYNEQFF. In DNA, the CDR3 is TGTGCTAGTGGTTTGAGAACCACAGGGGGCTCCTACAATGAGCAGTTCTTC.

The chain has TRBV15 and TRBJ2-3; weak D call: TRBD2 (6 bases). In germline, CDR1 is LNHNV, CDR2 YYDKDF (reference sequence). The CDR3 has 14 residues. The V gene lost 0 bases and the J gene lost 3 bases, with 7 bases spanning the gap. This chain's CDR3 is CATSRDRGTDTQYF. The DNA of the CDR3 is TGTGCCACCAGCAGAGATCGGGGGACAGATACGCAGTATTTT. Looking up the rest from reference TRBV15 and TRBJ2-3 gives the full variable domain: DAMVIQNPRYQVTQFGKPVTLSCSQTLNHNVMYWYQQKSSQAPKLLFHYYDKDFNNEADTPDNFQSRRPNTSFCFLDIRSPGLGDTAMYLCATSRDRGTDTQYFGPGTRLTVL.

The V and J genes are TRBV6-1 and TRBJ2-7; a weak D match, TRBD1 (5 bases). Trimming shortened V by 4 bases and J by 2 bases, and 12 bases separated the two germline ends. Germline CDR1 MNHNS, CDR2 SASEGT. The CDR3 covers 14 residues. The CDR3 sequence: CASSAAQGTYEQYF. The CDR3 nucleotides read TGTGCCAGCAGTGCCGCCCAGGGTACCTACGAGCAGTACTTC.

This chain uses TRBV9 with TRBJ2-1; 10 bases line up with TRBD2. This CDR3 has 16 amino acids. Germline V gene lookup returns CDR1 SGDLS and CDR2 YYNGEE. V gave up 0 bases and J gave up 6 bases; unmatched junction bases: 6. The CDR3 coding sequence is TGTGCCAGCAGCGTAGTTCTAGCGGGAGCCCGCAATGAGCAGTTCTTC. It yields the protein CASSVVLAGARNEQFF. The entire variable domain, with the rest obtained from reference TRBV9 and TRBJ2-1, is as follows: DSGVTQTPKHLITATGQRVTLRCSPRSGDLSVYWYQQSLDQGLQFLIQYYNGEERAKGNILERFSAQQFPDLHSELNLSSLELGDSALYFCASSVVLAGARNEQFFGPGTRLTVL.

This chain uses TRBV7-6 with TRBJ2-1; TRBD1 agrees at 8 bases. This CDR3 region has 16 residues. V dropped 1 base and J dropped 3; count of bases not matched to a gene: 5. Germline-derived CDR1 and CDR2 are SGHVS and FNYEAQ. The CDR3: CASSLGDRTIYNEQFF. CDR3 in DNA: TGTGCCAGCAGCTTAGGGGACAGGACTATCTACAATGAGCAGTTCTTC.

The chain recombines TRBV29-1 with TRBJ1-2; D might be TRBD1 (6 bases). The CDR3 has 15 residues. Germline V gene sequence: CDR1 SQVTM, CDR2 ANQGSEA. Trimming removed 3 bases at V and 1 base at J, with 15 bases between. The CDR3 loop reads CSVDFSNRVNYGYTF. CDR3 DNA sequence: TGCAGCGTTGATTTCTCTAACAGGGTTAACTATGGCTACACCTTC.

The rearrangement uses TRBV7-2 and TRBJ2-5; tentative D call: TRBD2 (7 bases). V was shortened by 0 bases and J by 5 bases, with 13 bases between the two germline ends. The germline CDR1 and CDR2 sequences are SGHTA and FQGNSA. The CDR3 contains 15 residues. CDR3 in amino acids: CASSLAGGRRETQYF. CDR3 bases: TGTGCCAGCAGCTTAGCGGGGGGGCGCCGGGAGACCCAGTACTTC.

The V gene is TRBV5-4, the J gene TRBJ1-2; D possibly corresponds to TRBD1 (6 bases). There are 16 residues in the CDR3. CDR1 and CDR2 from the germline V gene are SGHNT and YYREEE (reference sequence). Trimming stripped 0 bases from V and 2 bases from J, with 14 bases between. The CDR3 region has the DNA TGTGCCAGCAGCTTGGGCTGGGGGCAAGCGAACTATGGCTACACCTTC. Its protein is CASSLGWGQANYGYTF.

The CDR3 DNA sequence: TGTGCCAGCTCAGGACCGGGACTAGAAGAGACCCAGTACTTC. Residues: CASSGPGLEETQYF. The chain couples TRBV18 to TRBJ2-5, with 8 bases identical to TRBD2. The CDR3 loop spans 14 amino acids. Germline trimming cut 5 bases from V and 3 bases from J; bases unmatched to any gene: 5. Germline V lookup: CDR1 KGHSH, CDR2 LQKENI.

The CDR3 sequence is CASSLRGQPLFDQPQHF. As DNA, the CDR3 is TGTGCCAGCAGCTTACGGGGACAGCCCCTTTTCGATCAGCCCCAGCATTTT. The V call is TRBV7-2, the J call TRBJ1-5; 7 bases are shared with TRBD1. Germline V lookup: CDR1 SGHTA, CDR2 FQGNSA. With V trimmed by 2 bases and J by 5 bases, 12 bases remained unmatched. The CDR3 loop spans 17 amino acids.

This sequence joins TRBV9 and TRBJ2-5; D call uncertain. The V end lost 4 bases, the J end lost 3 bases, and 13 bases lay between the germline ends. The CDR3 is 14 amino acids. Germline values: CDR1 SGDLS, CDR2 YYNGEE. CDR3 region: CASSPALREETQYF. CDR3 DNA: TGTGCCAGCAGCCCAGCGCTGAGAGAAGAGACCCAGTACTTC.

CDR3 sequence reads: CASSLEWPQASYTF. The CDR3 region has the DNA TGCGCCAGCAGCTTGGAATGGCCCCAGGCGTCCTACACCTTC. The V call is TRBV5-1, the J call TRBJ1-2; D ambiguous. The V gene's germline CDR1 is SGHRS and CDR2 YFSETQ. This CDR3 has 14 residues. V shed 0 bases and J shed 10 bases, with 16 bases lying between them.

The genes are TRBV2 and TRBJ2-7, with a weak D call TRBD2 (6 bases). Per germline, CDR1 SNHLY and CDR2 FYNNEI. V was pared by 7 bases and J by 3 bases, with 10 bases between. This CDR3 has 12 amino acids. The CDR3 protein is CASIRDFYEQYF. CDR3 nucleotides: TGTGCCAGCATACGGGACTTCTACGAGCAGTACTTC.

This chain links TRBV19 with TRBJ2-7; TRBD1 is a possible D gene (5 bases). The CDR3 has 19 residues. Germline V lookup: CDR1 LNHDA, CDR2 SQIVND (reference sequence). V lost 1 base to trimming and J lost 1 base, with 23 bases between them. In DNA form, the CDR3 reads TGTGCCAGTAGTATAGCCCTAAGGGGATCCCATCGGCGGTCCTACGAGCAGTACTTC. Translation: CASSIALRGSHRRSYEQYF.